This TCR beta chain is drawn from a study of cytomegalovirus exposure and HLA in healthy donors (dated by TCRdb to about 2017). For the wider study: In an earlier analysis of fewer than 750 of the donors, 276 Gb of sequence data and 117 million unique TCR beta sequences from 150 million to 200 million T cells were reported. To predict cytomegalovirus infection status, the study brought together high-throughput TCR immunosequencing, statistical association of individual TCRs with disease status, and machine learning. The study used immunosequencing to profile the T cell repertoires of approximately 690 subjects and linked those repertoires to cytomegalovirus serostatus. An earlier analysis of a few hundred of the donors applied high-throughput TCR beta sequencing to assess whether each TCR beta V gene segment acted as functional or pseudogenic. The later analysis used no new phenotypic data to find candidate immune exposures, relying instead on TCR beta sequences and their occurrence across donors. A later genetic analysis took genome-wide SNP genotypes for about 55% of the 666 donors and used that subset as a discovery cohort. All discovery cohort repertoires had been generated using a single sequencing platform. On average, about 240,000 unique TCR beta nucleotide sequences were sequenced per donor among several hundred genotyped donors of the cohort, with 15% to 20% of those sequences being non-productive. Four or five DR-DQ haplotypes were handled as single units for association and clustering because linkage in the cohort was strong. Typing coverage varied by locus: 629-630 donors for A, B, C, DRB1 and DQB1; under 550 for DQA1; around 570 for DPA1; approximately 470 for DPB1. The study aimed to test whether cataloging public T cell receptors could reveal signatures of past pathogen exposure. Donor age, sex, ethnicity and CMV serostatus were compiled together with the repertoire data. Both class I and class II loci were covered by HLA typing, at four-digit resolution. An early release that covered about 600 HLA-typed donors contained about 300 gigabases of sequencing data and 65 million to 100 million unique TCR sequences. Along with the roughly 610-subject first cohort, a separate validation cohort of roughly 110 different subjects was used. Among the roughly 400 genotyped donors, approximately 81% belonged to the genetic ancestry cluster associated with self-reported Caucasian donors. A later analysis re-analyzed previously published TCR beta repertoires from 550 to 700 donors and added high-resolution HLA genotyping to study TCR occurrence patterns.

General conclusions and limits of the study: The authors suggested that the approach could potentially be generalized to other disease states and immunological phenotypes. In a later analysis, HLA-associated TCR beta chains were found to be more clonally expanded and to have lower generation probabilities than equally common non-associated chains. Sequencing depth was assumed to be roughly uniform across donors in the presence/absence analyses, though that assumption may not hold. In a later analysis, TCR association rates were found to vary across HLA loci, with the most associated TCRs seen for DRB1 alleles and the fewest for HLA-C alleles. Some IMGT-functional V segments, including TRBV6-2 and TRBV6-3, could not be distinguished by the 87-base-pair reads and were therefore excluded. In a later analysis, 15,000 to 20,000 TCR beta sequences were associated with specific HLA alleles at a false discovery rate of 0.05. Over 15 rarely observed V segments, including chromosome 9 orphons, were excluded from the earlier analysis of several hundred of the donors because counts were too low. Linkage disequilibrium might explain the correlated functional status among segregating V segments, but an unknown experimental factor could not be ruled out. In an earlier analysis of a few hundred of the donors, most TCR beta V segments were observed in productive rearrangements about 87% or about 30% of the time, broadly matching IMGT annotations. CMV serostatus was the only immune exposure information available for the cohort. Because HLA typing was missing for some donors at each locus, association tests included only the typed subset. Across donors, most TCR sequences were observed very rarely, whereas some public TCRs were present in many individuals. In the study, approximately 160 TCR beta chains were listed as associated with cytomegalovirus. Only TCR beta chains were sequenced in this cohort, and the absence of alpha or paired-chain data limited detectable features. According to a later analysis, parvovirus B19, influenza, CMV and Epstein-Barr virus appeared linked to several top co-occurrence clusters. Most CMV-associated TCR beta chains appeared to be HLA-restricted in a later analysis, and the HLA associations seemed to be driven largely by CMV exposure. In vitro tests confirmed that a few of the cytomegalovirus-associated TCR beta chains recognize cytomegalovirus antigens. According to a later genetic analysis, donors in an Asian-associated ancestry cluster had fewer N-insertions in productive TCRs than the approximately 700-donor mean. The classifier was reported to diagnose cytomegalovirus status with high specificity and sensitivity in both the original cohort and the validation cohort. A cluster of highly shared sequence variants was judged likely to represent a technical artifact of the sequencing pipeline. When HLA alleles, especially DR and DQ, strongly co-occurred, TCR associations were difficult to assign to individual alleles. An association between a missense DCLRE1C variant and V-gene and J-gene trimming of TCR beta chains was found in a later genetic analysis and replicated in an independent cohort. A further reported finding was that TCR beta sequences accurately predicted the HLA-A and HLA-B alleles for most subjects in the first cohort.

With respect to this clone: This receptor's antigen is unknown. The record has no base qualities; no much larger clone is one base away.

Receptors were amplified or captured by the immunoSEQ multiplex PCR assay. For the multiplex PCR, a mixture combining 60 forward primers for TCR Vbeta segments and 13 reverse primers for TCR Jbeta segments was used. The CDR3 region of rearranged TCR beta genes was amplified from genomic DNA by a multiplex PCR assay. On the Illumina HiSeq System, the amplified TCR beta libraries were sequenced as 87-base-pair reads. The study's processing was this. A later analysis counted around 72 million unique TCR beta chains across the 666 repertoires, and 10 million to 11 million of these chains were shared by at least two donors. Raw reads were error-corrected and collapsed into unique sequences by a nearest-neighbor algorithm in which closely related sequences were merged to remove PCR and sequencing errors. To assign V, D and J gene segments, CDR3 sequences were aligned to IMGT reference sequences. Each retained sequence needed at least a six-nucleotide match to both a V gene segment and a J gene segment. A rearrangement was called productive if the CDR3 had no stop codons and remained in frame with V and J, and every other rearrangement was called non-productive. CDR3 was defined by IMGT convention, running from the second conserved V-encoded cysteine to the conserved J-encoded phenylalanine. The earlier analysis of some 550 of the donors excluded any sequence lacking an unambiguous match to a single V gene segment. An earlier analysis of several hundred of the donors called V segments functional above 56.7% productive rearrangements and segregating when the between-donor standard deviation exceeded 5%. To diagnose cytomegalovirus status from the catalog of TCR beta chain sequences, a statistical classification framework was built. In a later analysis, V and J genes were assigned by comparing TCR nucleotide sequences against IMGT/GENE-DB human TR gene sequences. Using the TCRdist pipeline, a later analysis assigned CDR3 sequences along with most-parsimonious VDJ recombination scenarios. A later analysis defined each TCR beta chain by its CDR3 amino acid sequence plus V-gene family, and excluded reads lacking a unique V-gene family. To address suspected cross-contamination and a sequencing artifact, a later analysis removed 592 highly shared, low-generation-probability nucleotide sequences. For each public chain, a later analysis derived a clonal expansion index from normalized ranks of inferred template counts within each repertoire. A later analysis computed generation probabilities with a VDJ recombination model fitted to out-of-frame rearrangements, and checked the results against IGoR. A later analysis scored TCR-TCR, TCR-HLA and TCR-CMV co-occurrence with hypergeometric tests, applying a repertoire-size bias correction to TCR pairs. False discovery rates were estimated in a later analysis by permuting HLA or CMV assignments 20 times. In a later analysis, co-occurring TCRs were grouped with DBSCAN, and TCRdist sequence similarity was added when clustering was performed within HLA-allele-positive subsets. For co-occurrence clustering, repertoires with fewer than 30,000 or more than 120,000 public chains were excluded, along with four to six repertoires with anomalous nucleotide sharing. This immuneACCESS table, as held by TCRdb, lists in-frame sequences with V and J called but not all clones. Of the missing ones, under half trace to an unresolved V gene in checked studies; the others have no known cause. V and J calls and clone size are as listed in that table; D and trimming were resolved from the DNA. The sample records under 150,000 clones, over 65% of which are singletons. 3.3% of the sample rests with the top ten.

The cohort was made up of several hundred healthy bone marrow donors. Cohort members were all nominally healthy when sampled, although unrecorded immune exposures were likely present. The donor was CMV seropositive and was included in the group of approximately 310 seropositive cohort members. Every donor gave a peripheral blood sample, and the peripheral blood mononuclear cells from that sample were used for TCR beta sequencing. The Qiagen DNeasy Blood Extraction Kit was used to extract genomic DNA from the blood cell samples. From the cysteine up to the phenylalanine, the CDR3 has a length of 18 residues. The DNA shown is the 54-base CDR3, in frame from base 1. Clipping removes 2 bases from V and 5 bases from J, with 11 as the unmatched junction base count. CDR1 and CDR2 were assigned from the germline V gene as SGDLS and YYNGEE.

The chain links TRBV9 with TRBJ2-2; 11 bases in the middle match TRBD1. Input material: PBMCs. This clonotype originated in a woman aged 30 to 39 in good health and CMV-seropositive. The nucleotide sequence reads as follows: TGTGCCAGCAGCGTCGACGCCACGGACAGGGGGCTGACCGGGGAGCTGTTTTTT. Translation gives CASSVDATDRGLTGELFF. The reference TRBV9 and TRBJ2-2 proteins fill in what lies around the CDR3, so the full variable domain reads DSGVTQTPKHLITATGQRVTLRCSPRSGDLSVYWYQQSLDQGLQFLIQYYNGEERAKGNILERFSAQQFPDLHSELNLSSLELGDSALYFCASSVDATDRGLTGELFFGEGSRLTVL.